One and the same sample provided the 3 T cell receptor beta chains below, sequenced in a study of cytomegalovirus exposure and HLA in healthy donors. PCR primers comprised 60 Vbeta and 13 Jbeta primers. Data came from immunoSEQ multiplex PCR; TCRdb stores just in-frame clones and leaves some out. Of approximately 250,000 clones listed, around 83% were seen once; the top ten hold around 0.22%. Sequencing was done on a sample of PBMCs. The receptors shown here come from a girl aged 2-10 years in good health and CMV-seronegative.

This chain connects TRBV10-3 to TRBJ1-1; 7 positions agree with TRBD1. The CDR3 runs 15 residues. Trimming removed 3 bases from V and 5 bases from J; junction bases left unmatched: 9. The germline gives CDR1 ENHRY, CDR2 SYGVKD. CDR3 sequence (DNA): TGTGCCATCAGTGAAAGACAGGGTGTAGGAACTGAAGCTTTCTTT. Amino acids: CAISERQGVGTEAFF.

This clone appeared once. V is TRBV20-1 and J is TRBJ1-1; the D is unclear. The CDR3 consists of 11 residues. Trimming pared 5 bases from V and 9 bases from J, leaving 13 bases between. The germline V gene encodes CDR1 DFQATT and CDR2 SNEGSKA (reference sequence). The CDR3 region has the DNA TGCAGTGCTCAAACGGGAGAAAAAGCTTTCTTT. This encodes CSAQTGEKAFF.

This clone came up a few times. This chain uses TRBV6-1 with TRBJ2-7, with D possibly matching TRBD1 (5 bases). Trimming took off 6 bases at V and 0 bases at J, with 12 bases between the two ends. The germline CDR1 and CDR2 sequences are MNHNS and SASEGT. The CDR3 extends over 14 amino acids. The CDR3 region is CASRGTGASYEQYF. In DNA form, the CDR3 reads TGTGCCAGCAGGGGAACAGGAGCCTCCTACGAGCAGTACTTC.